This is a list of T cell receptor beta chains from one sample in a study of T cell responses to AZD1222 COVID-19 vaccine. The method was immunoSEQ multiplex PCR; TCRdb's version includes in-frame clones alone and lacks a portion of them. The sample records more than 65,000 clones, roughly 80% being singletons. Specimen: peripheral blood, collected 28 days after the second AZD1222 dose. The receptors here all came from an adult who received the AZD1222 COVID-19 vaccine. The CDR3 runs from the conserved cysteine through the conserved F or W. Each record gives: D gene, clone size, J gene, V gene, CDR3 DNA, CDR3 protein. D genes are given only for firm matches. Clone sizes are given selectively: once, few, many, or a class where the clone is expanded.

NA,NA,TRBJ1-2,TRBV12-5,TGTGCTAGTGGTTTAAGCCCCGGAAGGGACTATGGCTACACCTTC,CASGLSPGRDYGYTF
NA,NA,TRBJ2-3,TRBV11-2,TGTGCCAGCAGCTTAGGCCAGGGGGGGACAGATACGCAGTATTTT,CASSLGQGGTDTQYF
NA,NA,TRBJ1-2,TRBV10-2,TGCGCCAGCAGTCCTGTGAGAACCTCTGGTGGCTACACCTTC,CASSPVRTSGGYTF
NA,NA,TRBJ1-1,TRBV18,TGTGCCAGCTCATTAGGTGGGGGCACTGAAGCTTTCTTT,CASSLGGGTEAFF
TRBD2,NA,TRBJ2-1,TRBV27,TGTGCCAGCAGTCCATCTAGCGGGGGGGTATACAATGAGCAGTTCTTC,CASSPSSGGVYNEQFF
TRBD1,NA,TRBJ1-5,TRBV2,TGTGCCAGCAGTGTGACAGGGGGCCATCAGCCCCAGCATTTT,CASSVTGGHQPQHF
NA,NA,TRBJ1-2,TRBV21-1,TGTGCCAGCAGCATGGGGGGGACGGAGAGGAGTTATGGCTACACCTTC,CASSMGGTERSYGYTF
NA,NA,TRBJ1-5,TRBV7-2,TGTGCCAGCAGCTTACATCCAGGGGTTTGGCAGCCCCAGCATTTT,CASSLHPGVWQPQHF
NA,once,TRBJ1-4,TRBV5-4,TGTGCCAGCAGCTTGGGTTTGGGCTCCCGAAATGAAAAACTGTTTTTT,CASSLGLGSRNEKLFF
NA,NA,TRBJ2-7,TRBV6-6,TGTGCCAGCAGTTACTCTAGCGGCCCCCCCCACGAGCAGTACTTC,CASSYSSGPPHEQYF
TRBD1,NA,TRBJ1-6,TRBV27,TGTGCCAGCAGACTCAAGCCGGGACAGGGGATTTCACCCCTCCACTTT,CASRLKPGQGISPLHF
TRBD1,NA,TRBJ2-2,TRBV5-4,TGTGCCAGCAGCCCTGGTGGGACAGGGTACACCGGGGAGCTGTTTTTT,CASSPGGTGYTGELFF
NA,NA,TRBJ1-1,TRBV29-1,TGCAGCGTTGAAGATTATAGGACGGCGAACACTGAAGCTTTCTTT,CSVEDYRTANTEAFF
NA,NA,TRBJ1-5,TRBV18,TGTGCCAGCTCACCCAGCGCATTAGACAATCAGCCCCAGCATTTT,CASSPSALDNQPQHF
NA,NA,TRBJ1-3,TRBV18,TGTGCCAGCTCACCAGGTCCGAGCTCTGGAAACACCATATATTTT,CASSPGPSSGNTIYF
NA,NA,TRBJ2-1,TRBV27,TGTGCCAGCAGTTCTACTACTTACAATGAGCAGTTCTTC,CASSSTTYNEQFF
TRBD1,NA,TRBJ1-2,TRBV20-1,TGCAGTGCTAGTCCCGGGACAGGTAGAGAGAACTATGGCTACACCTTC,CSASPGTGRENYGYTF
TRBD2,NA,TRBJ2-7,TRBV19,TGTGCCAGTAGTATAGATTGGCGGGAGGCCCCCTACGAGCAGTACTTC,CASSIDWREAPYEQYF
TRBD1,NA,TRBJ1-1,TRBV7-8,TGTGCCAGCAGCAAACAGGGGACTGAAGCTTTCTTT,CASSKQGTEAFF
NA,NA,TRBJ2-3,TRBV18,TGTGCCAGCTCACCCGGGACCACAGATACGCAGTATTTT,CASSPGTTDTQYF
NA,NA,TRBJ1-3,TRBV5-4,TGTGCCAGCAGCCATAGCGGACCTGGAAACACCATATATTTT,CASSHSGPGNTIYF
NA,NA,TRBJ1-1,TRBV6-5,TGTGCCAGCAGTTACTTTGGGGACACTGAAGCTTTCTTT,CASSYFGDTEAFF
TRBD2,once,TRBJ2-3,TRBV9,TGTGCCAGCAGCGTAAGGCTAGCGGGATTAGATACGCAGTATTTT,CASSVRLAGLDTQYF
NA,NA,TRBJ2-1,TRBV2,TGTGCCAGCAGGGAGGCTAGTAACAATGAGCAGTTCTTC,CASREASNNEQFF
TRBD1,NA,TRBJ1-1,TRBV28,TGTGCCAGCAGTTTCCTTCGACAGGGAACTGAAGCTTTCTTT,CASSFLRQGTEAFF
TRBD1,NA,TRBJ1-1,TRBV6-1,TGTGCCAGCAGTGAAGAGGACAGGGGGCCGAACACTGAAGCTTTCTTT,CASSEEDRGPNTEAFF
NA,NA,TRBJ2-5,TRBV5-1,TGCGCCAGCAGCTTGGGGTGGGACCAAGAGACCCAGTACTTC,CASSLGWDQETQYF
TRBD1,NA,TRBJ1-2,TRBV4-1,TGCGCCAGCAGCCAACCAGACAGGGGACCCTATGGCTACACCTTC,CASSQPDRGPYGYTF
TRBD1,NA,TRBJ1-3,TRBV19,TGTGCCAGTTGGGACAGGGGTGGTGGAAACACCATATATTTT,CASWDRGGGNTIYF
TRBD2,NA,TRBJ2-1,TRBV19,TGTGCCAGTAGTTCAATGGGACTAGCGGGGGCTGGTAATGAGCAGTTCTTC,CASSSMGLAGAGNEQFF
NA,few,TRBJ2-7,TRBV18,TGTGCCAGCTCACCCGGACGCTACGAGCAGTACTTC,CASSPGRYEQYF
NA,NA,TRBJ2-7,TRBV18,TGTGCCAGCTCCCAGGGGGGGTGGTACGAGCAGTACTTC,CASSQGGWYEQYF
NA,NA,TRBJ1-4,TRBV20-1,TGCAGTGCTAGACTCACTGAAAAACTGTTTTTT,CSARLTEKLFF
NA,NA,TRBJ1-4,TRBV5-1,TGCGCCAGCAGGGGCGGGGAGAATGAAAAACTGTTTTTT,CASRGGENEKLFF